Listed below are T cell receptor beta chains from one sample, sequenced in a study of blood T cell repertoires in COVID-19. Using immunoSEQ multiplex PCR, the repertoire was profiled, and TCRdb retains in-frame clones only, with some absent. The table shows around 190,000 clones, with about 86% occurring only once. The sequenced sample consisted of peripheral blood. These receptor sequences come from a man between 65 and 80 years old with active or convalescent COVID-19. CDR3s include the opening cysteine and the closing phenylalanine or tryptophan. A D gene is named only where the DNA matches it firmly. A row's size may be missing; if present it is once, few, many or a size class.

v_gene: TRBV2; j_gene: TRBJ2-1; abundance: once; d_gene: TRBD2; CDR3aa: CASSAGTRREQFF; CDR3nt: TGTGCCAGCAGCGCCGGGACTAGGAGGGAGCAGTTCTTC
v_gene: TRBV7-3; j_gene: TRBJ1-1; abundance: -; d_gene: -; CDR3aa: CASSSGQNTEAFF; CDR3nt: TGTGCCAGCAGCTCCGGACAGAACACTGAAGCTTTCTTT
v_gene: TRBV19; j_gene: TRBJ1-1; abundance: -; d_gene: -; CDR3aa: CASSITPGHPASAFF; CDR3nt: TGTGCCAGTAGTATTACGCCGGGACATCCAGCTTCCGCTTTCTTT
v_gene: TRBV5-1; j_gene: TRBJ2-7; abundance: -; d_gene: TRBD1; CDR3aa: CASSLDRETYEQYF; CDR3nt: TGCGCCAGCAGCCTGGACAGGGAGACCTACGAGCAGTACTTC
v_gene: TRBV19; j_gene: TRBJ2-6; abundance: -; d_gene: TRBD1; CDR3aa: CASSISGQVITGANVLTF; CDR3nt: TGTGCCAGTAGTATATCCGGACAGGTGATAACTGGGGCCAACGTCCTGACTTTC
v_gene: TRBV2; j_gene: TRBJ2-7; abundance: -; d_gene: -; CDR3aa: CASGGSYEQYF; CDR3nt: TGTGCCAGCGGAGGAAGCTACGAGCAGTACTTC
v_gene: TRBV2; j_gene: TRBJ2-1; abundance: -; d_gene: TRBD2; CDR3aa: CASSAYGTSGGQTQFF; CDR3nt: TGTGCCAGCAGTGCTTACGGGACTAGCGGGGGCCAAACTCAGTTCTTC
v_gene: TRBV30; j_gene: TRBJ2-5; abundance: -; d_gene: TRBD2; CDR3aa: CAWSPGLAEETQYF; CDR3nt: TGTGCCTGGAGCCCCGGACTAGCGGAAGAGACCCAGTACTTC
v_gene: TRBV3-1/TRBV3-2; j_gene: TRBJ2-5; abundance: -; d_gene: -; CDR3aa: CASSQEVPGWETQYF; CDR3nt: TGTGCCAGCAGCCAAGAGGTGCCAGGGTGGGAGACCCAGTACTTC
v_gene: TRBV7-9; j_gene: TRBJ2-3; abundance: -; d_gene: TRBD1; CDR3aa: CASSFRDRIVTDTQYF; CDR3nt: TGTGCCAGCAGCTTTAGGGACAGGATTGTTACAGATACGCAGTATTTT
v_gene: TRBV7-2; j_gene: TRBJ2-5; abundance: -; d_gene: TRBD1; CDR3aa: CASSLGTVGETQYF; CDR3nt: TGTGCCAGCAGCTTGGGGACAGTGGGGGAGACCCAGTACTTC
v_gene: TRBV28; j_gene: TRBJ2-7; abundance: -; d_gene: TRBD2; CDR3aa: CASSNRARLAAYYEQYF; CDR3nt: TGTGCCAGCAGTAATAGAGCCAGACTAGCGGCTTATTACGAGCAGTACTTC
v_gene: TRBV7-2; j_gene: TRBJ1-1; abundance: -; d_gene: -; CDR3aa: CASAASQMNTEAFF; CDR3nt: TGTGCCAGCGCGGCATCGCAAATGAACACTGAAGCTTTCTTT
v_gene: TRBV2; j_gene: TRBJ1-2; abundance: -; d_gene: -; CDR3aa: CASYRDNLNYGYTF; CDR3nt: TGTGCCAGCTATAGGGACAACCTTAACTATGGCTACACCTTC
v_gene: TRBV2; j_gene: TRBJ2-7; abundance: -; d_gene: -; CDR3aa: CASRAAGFVNYEQYF; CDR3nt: TGTGCCAGCAGGGCGGCGGGGTTTGTAAACTACGAGCAGTACTTC
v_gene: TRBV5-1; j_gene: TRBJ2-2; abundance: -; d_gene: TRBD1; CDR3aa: CASSLSTGEAGELFF; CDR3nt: TGCGCCAGCAGCTTATCGACAGGGGAGGCCGGGGAGCTGTTTTTT
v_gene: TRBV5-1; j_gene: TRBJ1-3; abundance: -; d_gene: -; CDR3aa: CASSTETAGGNTIYF; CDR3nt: TGCGCCAGCAGTACCGAGACTGCGGGGGGAAACACCATATATTTT
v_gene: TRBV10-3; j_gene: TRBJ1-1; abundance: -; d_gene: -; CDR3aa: CAISESSRRFNTEAFF; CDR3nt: TGTGCCATCAGTGAGTCGAGTAGGAGGTTTAACACTGAAGCTTTCTTT
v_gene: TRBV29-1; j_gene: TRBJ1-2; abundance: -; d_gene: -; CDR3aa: CSVGWQNYGYTF; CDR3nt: TGCAGCGTTGGTTGGCAGAACTATGGCTACACCTTC
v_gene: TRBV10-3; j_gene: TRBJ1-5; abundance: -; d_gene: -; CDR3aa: CATGRDQPQHF; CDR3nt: TGTGCCACCGGCCGGGATCAGCCCCAGCATTTT
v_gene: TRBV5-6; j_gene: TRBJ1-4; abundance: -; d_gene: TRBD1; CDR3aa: CASSSKKQGANEKLFF; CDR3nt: TGTGCCAGCAGCTCAAAGAAACAGGGGGCTAATGAAAAACTGTTTTTT
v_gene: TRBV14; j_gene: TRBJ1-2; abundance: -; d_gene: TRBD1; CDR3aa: CASSQRIGQGLGDYGYTF; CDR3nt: TGTGCCAGCAGCCAAAGAATAGGACAGGGGTTGGGTGACTATGGCTACACCTTC
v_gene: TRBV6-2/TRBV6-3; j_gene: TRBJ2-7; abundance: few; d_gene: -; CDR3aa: CASSYSGLFEQYF; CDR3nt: TGTGCCAGCAGTTACTCGGGACTTTTCGAGCAGTACTTC
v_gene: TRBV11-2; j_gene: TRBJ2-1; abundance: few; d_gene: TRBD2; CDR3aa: CASSLGRWRGTYNEQFF; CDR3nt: TGTGCCAGCAGCTTAGGTCGTTGGCGGGGGACCTACAATGAGCAGTTCTTC
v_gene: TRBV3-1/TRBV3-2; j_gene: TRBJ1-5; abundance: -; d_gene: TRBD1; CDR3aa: CASSTSGGFQPQHF; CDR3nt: TGTGCCAGCAGCACTTCAGGGGGCTTTCAGCCCCAGCATTTT
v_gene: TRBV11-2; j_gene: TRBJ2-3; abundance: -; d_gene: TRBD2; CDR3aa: CASSPHLAGGGIDTQYF; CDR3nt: TGTGCCAGCAGCCCTCACCTTGCGGGGGGCGGAATAGATACGCAGTATTTT
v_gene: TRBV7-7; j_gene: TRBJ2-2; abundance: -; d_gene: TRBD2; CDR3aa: CASSPSGGAGYTGELFF; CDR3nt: TGTGCCAGCAGCCCTAGCGGGGGGGCCGGTTACACCGGGGAGCTGTTTTTT
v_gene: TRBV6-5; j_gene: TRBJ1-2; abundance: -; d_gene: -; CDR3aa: CASSITGFGYTF; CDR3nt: TGTGCCAGCAGTATAACAGGGTTTGGCTACACCTTC